The rows below give T cell receptor beta chains drawn from one sample of a study of Ad26.COV2.S vaccination and SARS-CoV-2 variants. Measured with immunoSEQ multiplex PCR; TCRdb has only the in-frame clones, and not every one. The repertoire holds about 350,000 clones, with around 90% as singletons. The sequencing used peripheral blood, collected after recovery from COVID-19. The receptors were sampled from a human donor who had recovered from COVID-19. Each CDR3 is given with its conserved first and last residue. Fields, in order: J gene, D gene, clone size, V gene, CDR3 protein, CDR3 DNA. A D gene is named only where the DNA matches it firmly. Only part of the rows carry a size: once, few, many, or a class if the clone is expanded.

J gene: TRBJ2-5
D gene: TRBD1
clone size: NA
V gene: TRBV9
CDR3 protein: CASSGRQGETQYF
CDR3 DNA: TGTGCCAGCAGCGGCAGACAGGGGGAGACCCAGTACTTC

J gene: TRBJ2-2
D gene: NA
clone size: NA
V gene: TRBV4-2
CDR3 protein: CASSLGDLRTGELFF
CDR3 DNA: TGTGCCAGCAGCCTCGGGGACCTTCGCACCGGGGAGCTGTTTTTT

J gene: TRBJ1-2
D gene: NA
clone size: NA
V gene: TRBV7-9
CDR3 protein: CASSPSADGYTF
CDR3 DNA: TGTGCCAGCAGCCCCTCGGCGGATGGCTACACCTTC

J gene: TRBJ1-4
D gene: NA
clone size: NA
V gene: TRBV11-2
CDR3 protein: CASSLGVVNEKLFF
CDR3 DNA: TGTGCCAGCAGCTTGGGGGTGGTTAATGAAAAACTGTTTTTT

J gene: TRBJ1-5
D gene: NA
clone size: NA
V gene: TRBV7-2
CDR3 protein: CASSLAWADSNQPQHF
CDR3 DNA: TGTGCCAGCAGCTTAGCGTGGGCGGATAGCAATCAGCCCCAGCATTTT

J gene: TRBJ2-2
D gene: NA
clone size: NA
V gene: TRBV7-2
CDR3 protein: CASSLRTTNTGELFF
CDR3 DNA: TGTGCCAGCAGCTTACGGACAACGAACACCGGGGAGCTGTTTTTT

J gene: TRBJ2-5
D gene: NA
clone size: NA
V gene: TRBV10-1
CDR3 protein: CASSRGRRETQYF
CDR3 DNA: TGCGCCAGCAGTCGGGGTCGACGGGAGACCCAGTACTTC

J gene: TRBJ2-7
D gene: NA
clone size: NA
V gene: TRBV5-1
CDR3 protein: CASSLQGDEQYF
CDR3 DNA: TGCGCCAGCAGCTTGCAGGGCGACGAGCAGTACTTC

J gene: TRBJ1-1
D gene: NA
clone size: NA
V gene: TRBV5-1
CDR3 protein: CASSLTGTEAFF
CDR3 DNA: TGCGCCAGCAGCTTAACAGGGACTGAAGCTTTCTTT

J gene: TRBJ2-1
D gene: TRBD2
clone size: medium-sized
V gene: TRBV11-2
CDR3 protein: CASTQGNSGRGNEQFF
CDR3 DNA: TGTGCCAGCACTCAGGGAAATAGCGGGCGAGGAAATGAGCAGTTCTTC

J gene: TRBJ1-3
D gene: NA
clone size: NA
V gene: TRBV6-5
CDR3 protein: CASSYLGGGNTIYF
CDR3 DNA: TGTGCCAGCAGTTACTTGGGAGGTGGAAACACCATATATTTT

J gene: TRBJ2-3
D gene: TRBD2
clone size: NA
V gene: TRBV5-1
CDR3 protein: CATHSGLAGPDTQYF
CDR3 DNA: TGCGCCACCCATTCGGGGCTAGCGGGGCCAGATACGCAGTATTTT

J gene: TRBJ1-2
D gene: NA
clone size: NA
V gene: TRBV4-3
CDR3 protein: CASSQVSRLGYTF
CDR3 DNA: TGCGCCAGCAGCCAAGTCTCCCGATTGGGCTACACCTTC

J gene: TRBJ1-1
D gene: NA
clone size: NA
V gene: TRBV27
CDR3 protein: CASSDPRGRGAEAFF
CDR3 DNA: TGTGCCAGCAGTGACCCCCGGGGTCGGGGCGCTGAAGCTTTCTTT

J gene: TRBJ1-1
D gene: NA
clone size: once
V gene: TRBV18
CDR3 protein: CASSPPRWGTEAFF
CDR3 DNA: TGTGCCAGCTCACCCCCCCGATGGGGCACTGAAGCTTTCTTT

J gene: TRBJ1-1
D gene: TRBD1
clone size: NA
V gene: TRBV7-2
CDR3 protein: CASSSQGGTEAFF
CDR3 DNA: TGTGCCAGCAGCTCCCAGGGGGGAACTGAAGCTTTCTTT

J gene: TRBJ2-7
D gene: TRBD2
clone size: NA
V gene: TRBV19
CDR3 protein: CASSPSGGAVYEQYF
CDR3 DNA: TGTGCCAGTAGTCCCAGCGGGGGGGCCGTTTACGAGCAGTACTTC